Presented here are 22 T cell receptor beta chains from one specimen sequenced in a study of OX40 agonist ivuxolimab in advanced cancers. Assay: immunoSEQ multiplex PCR; the TCRdb copy retains only in-frame clones and omits some. Here the sample spans approximately 77,000 clones, roughly 89% being singletons. This specimen consisted of CD4+ or CD8+ T cells sorted from blood, obtained in a trial of the OX40 agonist ivuxolimab. Every receptor here comes from an adult with an advanced solid tumor such as melanoma, head and neck, liver or kidney cancer.

This chain connects TRBV7-2 to TRBJ1-1, with D perhaps TRBD1 (6 bases). V lost 6 bases to trimming and J lost 1 base, with 12 bases between them. The germline V gene has CDR1 SGHTA and CDR2 FQGNSA. CDR3 length equals 14 residues. CDR3 loop: CASRLQGGNTEAFF. DNA for the CDR3: TGTGCCAGCAGATTACAGGGAGGGAACACTGAAGCTTTCTTT.

V and J are TRBV9 and TRBJ2-6; D is undetermined. Per germline, CDR1 SGDLS and CDR2 YYNGEE. Trimming took 0 bases from V and 1 from J, leaving 5 bases between them. The CDR3 loop spans 15 amino acids. The CDR3 DNA follows: TGTGCCAGCAGCGTAGCTGGGTCTGGGGCCAACGTCCTGACTTTC. Translated: CASSVAGSGANVLTF.

The CDR3 loop is CASSLSISRPRTDTQYF. The CDR3 DNA is TGTGCCAGCAGCTTAAGTATCTCGCGACCACGAACAGATACGCAGTATTTT. The chain employs TRBV11-2 and TRBJ2-3; D is undetermined. Germline CDR1 is SGHAT and CDR2 is FQNNGV. V was pared by 2 bases and J by 3 bases, with 18 bases between. This CDR3 is 17 amino acids long.

The rearrangement uses TRBV28 and TRBJ1-4, with D unclear. V lost 2 bases and J 4 bases, leaving 5 bases between the germline ends. Germline loops: CDR1 MDHEN, CDR2 SYDVKM. The CDR3 runs to 13 residues. In DNA, the CDR3 is TGTGCCAGCAGTTTAAGGCTTAATGAAAAACTGTTTTTT. It specifies CASSLRLNEKLFF.

This chain's CDR3 is CASSLRDRGSGNTIYF. The CDR3 DNA reads TGTGCCAGCAGCTTGCGGGACAGGGGATCTGGAAACACCATATATTTT. The chain has TRBV7-2 and TRBJ1-3; 10 bases map to TRBD1. The CDR3 totals 16 residues. Per the germline V gene, CDR1 is SGHTA and CDR2 is FQGNSA. V was pared by 3 bases and J by 1 base, with 3 bases of the junction left unmatched.

This clone was counted once. The rearrangement uses TRBV25-1 and TRBJ2-1, with TRBD1 as a possible D gene (5 bases). Germline V CDR1 and CDR2: MGHDK, SYGVNS. The V end was cut by 3 bases, the J end by 3 bases, with 21 bases between. CDR3 length: 18 amino acids. The CDR3 loop is CASSETLDNPLRYNEQFF. The CDR3 nucleotides read TGTGCCAGCAGTGAGACTTTGGACAACCCATTACGCTACAATGAGCAGTTCTTC.

The chain recombines TRBV28 with TRBJ1-5, with a tentative D call TRBD1 (6 bases). Trimming pared 6 bases from V and 0 bases from J, leaving 15 bases between. This CDR3 is 16 amino acids long. Germline CDR1 reads MDHEN; CDR2 reads SYDVKM. CDR3 amino acids: CASRPGTSYSNQPQHF. CDR3 coding DNA: TGTGCCAGCAGGCCCGGGACATCCTATAGCAATCAGCCCCAGCATTTT.

J is TRBJ1-2 and V is TRBV28, with TRBD1 matching over 9 bases. CDR3 length: 17 residues. Trimming removed 4 bases from V and 5 bases from J; junction bases left unmatched: 14. Germline V CDR1 and CDR2: MDHEN, SYDVKM. CDR3 nucleotide sequence: TGTGCCAGCAGTTCAGGACAGGGGAACTTTGTGCGGTATGGCTACACCTTC. Amino acid sequence: CASSSGQGNFVRYGYTF.

The V gene is TRBV2, the J gene TRBJ2-1; D is undetermined. The CDR3 is made up of 11 amino acids. Germline V CDR1 and CDR2: SNHLY, FYNNEI. Trimming pared 6 bases from V and 2 bases from J, leaving 2 bases between. This CDR3 reads CASSPYNEQFF. The CDR3 region has the DNA TGTGCCAGCAGCCCCTACAATGAGCAGTTCTTC.

The rearrangement uses TRBV9 and TRBJ2-1, with D unresolved. The CDR3 loop spans 12 amino acids. The germline V gene has CDR1 SGDLS and CDR2 YYNGEE. Trimming pared 4 bases from V and 5 bases from J, leaving 7 bases between. The CDR3 here is CASSNLDNEQFF. CDR3 nucleotides: TGTGCCAGCAGCAATCTAGACAATGAGCAGTTCTTC.

V and J are TRBV28 and TRBJ1-1; TRBD1 might be the D (6 bases). The CDR3 runs to 14 residues. The V gene's germline CDR1 is MDHEN and CDR2 SYDVKM. Trimming took off 5 bases at V and 4 bases at J, with 14 bases between the two ends. CDR3 residues: CASSRTALVTEAFF. The CDR3 DNA reads TGTGCCAGCAGTCGGACAGCGCTGGTCACTGAAGCTTTCTTT.

Relative to its sample, this clone is large. The rearrangement uses TRBV9 and TRBJ1-4, with no clear D. CDR3 length: 15 residues. Trimming left V 1 base short and J 4 bases short, with 11 bases between. CDR1 and CDR2 from the germline V gene are SGDLS and YYNGEE. For the CDR3, the DNA is TGTGCCAGCAGCGTAAGCTCGAGCGGTAATGAAAAACTGTTTTTT. Encoded protein: CASSVSSSGNEKLFF. The full variable domain, rest sourced from reference TRBV9 and TRBJ1-4, is DSGVTQTPKHLITATGQRVTLRCSPRSGDLSVYWYQQSLDQGLQFLIQYYNGEERAKGNILERFSAQQFPDLHSELNLSSLELGDSALYFCASSVSSSGNEKLFFGSGTQLSVL.

CDR3: CASSIRGASGISYNEQFF. The CDR3 coding sequence is TGTGCCAGCTCCATCAGGGGGGCTAGCGGGATCTCCTACAATGAGCAGTTCTTC. The chain employs TRBV18 and TRBJ2-1, with 9 positions matching TRBD2. V lost 6 bases, J lost 0 bases, and 12 bases stayed unmatched. The CDR3 extends over 18 amino acids. Germline V gene lookup returns CDR1 KGHSH and CDR2 LQKENI.

The chain uses TRBV10-1 and TRBJ2-3; no clear D. The germline V gene encodes CDR1 WNHNN and CDR2 SYGVQD (reference sequence). The length of the CDR3 is 12 residues. V gave up 6 bases and J gave up 0 bases, with 4 bases separating them. The CDR3 is CASSYSTDTQYF. Here the CDR3 DNA reads TGCGCCAGCAGCTATAGCACAGATACGCAGTATTTT.

The chain has TRBV7-2 and TRBJ1-5; D uncertain. Trimming removed 5 bases at V and 4 bases at J, with 12 bases between. The CDR3 totals 14 residues. From germline, CDR1 is SGHTA and CDR2 FQGNSA. CDR3 loop: CASSPTLGNQPQHF. CDR3 bases: TGTGCCAGCAGCCCAACCCTTGGGAATCAGCCCCAGCATTTT.

The chain has TRBV6-1 and TRBJ1-5; weak D call: TRBD1 (5 bases). Germline V gene data show CDR1 as MNHNS and CDR2 as SASEGT. This CDR3 contains 11 residues. In nucleotides, the CDR3 is TGTGACGACAGAGGGTCCCAGCCCCAGCATTTT. It specifies CDDRGSQPQHF.

The chain uses TRBV30 and TRBJ2-7; perhaps D is TRBD1 or TRBD2 (5 bases each). This CDR3 region has 14 residues. The germline V gene encodes CDR1 GTSNPN and CDR2 SVGIG (reference sequence). V was shortened by 0 bases and J by 2 bases, with 11 bases between the two germline ends. Written as DNA, the CDR3 is TGTGCCTGGAGTGTACTCGGGACCGCCTACGAGCAGTACTTC. Translation gives CAWSVLGTAYEQYF.

This clone occurred a few times. The chain employs TRBV28 and TRBJ1-5; tentatively, D is TRBD1 (5 bases). Between the trimmed V and J ends, which lost 7 bases and 6 bases, there was a span of 19 bases. CDR1 and CDR2 (germline): MDHEN, SYDVKM. The CDR3 runs 15 residues. The CDR3 protein is CASTGSRWGGQPQHF. The DNA for the CDR3 is TGTGCCAGCACGGGTTCCCGGTGGGGCGGTCAGCCCCAGCATTTT. Filled out from reference TRBV28 and TRBJ1-5, the complete variable domain reads DVKVTQSSRYLVKRTGEKVFLECVQDMDHENMFWYRQDPGLGLRLIYFSYDVKMKEKGDIPEGYSVSREKKERFSLILESASTNQTSMYLCASTGSRWGGQPQHFGDGTRLSIL.

The genes are TRBV7-8 and TRBJ1-2, with a tentative D call TRBD1 (5 bases). The germline V gene encodes CDR1 SGHVS and CDR2 FQNEAQ. The CDR3 totals 14 residues. V lost 1 base and J lost 4, with 10 bases in between. The CDR3 DNA reads TGTGCCAGCAGCTTAGACGGGACGGGCTATGGCTACACCTTC. Protein: CASSLDGTGYGYTF.

This clone was seen a few times. The chain couples TRBV23-1 to TRBJ2-1, with TRBD2 matching over 8 bases. TRBV23-1 is identified as an open reading frame with a role that is uncertain. This CDR3 is 16 amino acids long. The trim removed 0 bases at V and 2 bases at J, leaving 3 bases unmatched. The CDR3 nucleotides are TGCGCCAGCAGTCAATCAAAGCGGGAGCCCTACAATGAGCAGTTCTTC. Translating it yields CASSQSKREPYNEQFF.

The chain employs TRBV30 and TRBJ2-1, with 9 bases matching TRBD1. V lost 2 bases and J lost 3; bases outside the gene matches: 8. CDR1 and CDR2 from the germline V gene are GTSNPN and SVGIG (reference sequence). This CDR3 region has 16 residues. CDR3 loop: CAWSSPGTGLYNEQFF. CDR3 in DNA: TGTGCCTGGAGTTCCCCCGGGACAGGGCTCTACAATGAGCAGTTCTTC.

This clone was seen only a few times. The J gene is TRBJ2-4, the V gene TRBV2; 7 nucleotides line up with TRBD1. Germline lookup yields CDR1 SNHLY and CDR2 FYNNEI. The J segment lost 7 bases and the V segment lost 6 bases, leaving 9 bases of the junction unmatched. The CDR3 loop spans 14 amino acids. In nucleotides, the CDR3 is TGTGCCAGCAGGGAGGACAGGATTTCGAACATTCAGTACTTC. This codes for CASREDRISNIQYF.